Below, 17 T cell receptor beta chains from the same sample are listed, as sequenced in a study of blood T cell repertoires in COVID-19. Method: immunoSEQ multiplex PCR; TCRdb's copy keeps in-frame clones and lacks some. The data contain approximately 200,000 clones, roughly 90% of them seen just once; the ten biggest clones take up approximately 2.6%. The sample comprised peripheral blood. The receptors shown here come from a woman in her sixties or seventies with acute or convalescent COVID-19.

This clone was counted a single time. The chain has TRBV7-2 and TRBJ1-1; possibly TRBD1 for D (5 bases). Looked up from germline, CDR1 is SGHTA and CDR2 is FQGNSA. V lost 3 bases, J lost 1 base, and 9 bases lay in between. The length of the CDR3 is 14 residues. This CDR3 reads CASSLQGSNTEAFF. Written as DNA, the CDR3 is TGTGCCAGCAGCTTGCAGGGTTCGAACACTGAAGCTTTCTTT.

The genes are TRBV29-1 and TRBJ2-2, with D hard to call. Trimming cost V 4 bases and J 5 bases, with 5 bases left between them. Per the germline V gene, CDR1 is SQVTM and CDR2 is ANQGSEA. The CDR3 is 11 amino acids. CDR3: CSVAKTGELFF. DNA for the CDR3: TGCAGCGTTGCAAAAACCGGGGAGCTGTTTTTT.

This chain joins TRBV30 and TRBJ2-7; the D gene is possibly TRBD1 (6 bases). V was clipped by 3 bases and J by 3 bases, with 12 bases between them. Germline loops: CDR1 GTSNPN, CDR2 SVGIG (reference sequence). The CDR3 is made up of 13 amino acids. CDR3 loop: CAWRPGHRYEQYF. DNA of the CDR3: TGTGCCTGGAGGCCGGGACACCGCTACGAGCAGTACTTC.

The rearrangement joins TRBV19 to TRBJ2-3; TRBD1 aligns across 9 bases. The germline V gene has CDR1 LNHDA and CDR2 SQIVND (reference sequence). The CDR3 has 19 amino acids. The ends lost 3 bases at V and 4 bases at J; junction bases unmatched: 17. The chain's CDR3 is CASSILGWTGAALADTQYF. In nucleotides, the CDR3 is TGTGCCAGTAGTATTCTGGGCTGGACAGGGGCCGCATTGGCAGATACGCAGTATTTT. The full variable domain, rest sourced from reference TRBV19 and TRBJ2-3, is DGGITQSPKYLFRKEGQNVTLSCEQNLNHDAMYWYRQDPGQGLRLIYYSQIVNDFQKGDIAEGYSVSREKKESFPLTVTSAQKNPTAFYLCASSILGWTGAALADTQYFGPGTRLTVL.

This chain joins TRBV5-1 and TRBJ1-6, with 7 bases that match TRBD1. Germline trimming cut 2 bases from V and 5 bases from J; bases unmatched to any gene: 10. CDR1 and CDR2 (germline): SGHRS, YFSETQ. The CDR3 consists of 17 residues. CDR3 amino acids: CASSFYRGGVDNSPLHF. DNA for the CDR3: TGCGCCAGCAGCTTCTACAGGGGTGGGGTTGATAATTCACCCCTCCACTTT.

The rearrangement uses TRBV6-5 and TRBJ1-3; D perhaps matches TRBD1 (5 bases). Germline V lookup: CDR1 MNHEY, CDR2 SVGAGI. V lost 8 bases to trimming and J lost 1 base, with 9 bases between them. The CDR3 sequence is 13 residues long. In DNA form, the CDR3 reads TGTGCCAGCTGCAGGGCATCTGGAAACACCATATATTTT. Translated: CASCRASGNTIYF.

Notes on this clone: At the DNA level, this CDR3 is encoded by other sequences in the same sample as well. This sequence joins TRBV5-1 and TRBJ1-5, with TRBD1 identical over 9 bases. Looked up from germline, CDR1 is SGHRS and CDR2 is YFSETQ. V shed 0 bases and J 2 bases; nucleotides not matched to a gene: 0. CDR3 size: 15 residues. The CDR3 DNA reads TGCGCCAGCAGCTTGGGGACAGGGGGCAATCAGCCCCAGCATTTT. Amino acid sequence: CASSLGTGGNQPQHF.

This CDR3 reads CASRGQGNSDTQYF. In DNA, the CDR3 is TGTGCCAGTAGGGGACAGGGTAATTCAGATACGCAGTATTTT. The chain has TRBV19 and TRBJ2-3; 9 bases align to TRBD1. The germline V gene has CDR1 LNHDA and CDR2 SQIVND (reference sequence). This CDR3 spans 14 amino acids. After removal of 6 bases from V and 4 bases from J, the junction contained 5 bases not matched to a gene.

For this clone: One junction end does not reproduce the germline sequence, and a read error may be involved. The chain has TRBV28 and TRBJ2-1, with D possibly matching TRBD2 (7 bases). The CDR3 totals 10 residues. Germline CDR1 and CDR2: MDHEN and SYDVKM. The CDR3 region has the DNA TGTGCCAGCGGGCGGGGGCAGTGGATCTTC. This sequence encodes CASGRGQWIF. Full variable domain (rest looked up from reference TRBV28 and TRBJ2-1): DVKVTQSSRYLVKRTGEKVFLECVQDMDHENMFWYRQDPGLGLRLIYFSYDVKMKEKGDIPEGYSVSREKKERFSLILESASTNQTSMYLCASGRGQWIFGPGTRLTVL.

V usage is TRBV7-9 and J usage is TRBJ1-5; TRBD1 might be the D (5 bases). V lost 0 bases to trimming and J lost 0 bases, with 15 bases between them. This CDR3 is built from 18 residues. Germline loops: CDR1 SEHNR, CDR2 FQNEAQ (reference sequence). CDR3 nucleotides: TGTGCCAGCAGCTTAGCGCTGGGGCAGAACCCTAGCAATCAGCCCCAGCATTTT. Translating it yields CASSLALGQNPSNQPQHF.

This sequence joins TRBV10-3 and TRBJ2-5, with 10 bases identical to TRBD2. V shed 6 bases, J shed 5 bases, and the junction held 3 bases outside the gene matches. Germline V CDR1 and CDR2: ENHRY, SYGVKD. This CDR3 has 13 residues. CDR3 sequence: CAIRTSGDETQYF. CDR3 bases: TGTGCCATCAGAACTAGCGGGGACGAGACCCAGTACTTC.

CDR3 residues: CSARGTGTYNEQFF. As DNA, the CDR3 is TGCAGCGCCAGGGGGACAGGAACCTACAATGAGCAGTTCTTC. V gene TRBV29-1 combines with J gene TRBJ2-1; TRBD1 matches at 8 bases. The CDR3 covers 14 residues. V shed 7 bases, J shed 2 bases, and the junction held 7 bases outside the gene matches. Germline CDR1 is SQVTM and CDR2 is ANQGSEA.

This chain links TRBV10-3 with TRBJ1-2; 8 nucleotides agree with TRBD1. CDR3 length: 15 residues. The ends lost 6 bases at V and 4 bases at J; junction bases unmatched: 10. Germline V gene sequence: CDR1 ENHRY, CDR2 SYGVKD. The CDR3 sequence is CAIRATGGSGYGYTF. The CDR3 DNA reads as TGTGCCATCAGAGCCACAGGGGGAAGCGGCTATGGCTACACCTTC.

V usage is TRBV5-4 and J usage is TRBJ1-4; unclear D gene. Deletions cut 3 bases from V and 5 bases from J, with 14 bases between. CDR3 length: 15 amino acids. Germline CDR1 reads SGHNT; CDR2 reads YYREEE (reference sequence). The CDR3, as DNA: TGTGCCAGCAGCTCCCCCGGAGGGCGAAATGAAAAACTGTTTTTT. Its translation: CASSSPGGRNEKLFF. Full variable domain (remainder filled in from reference TRBV5-4 and TRBJ1-4): ETGVTQSPTHLIKTRGQQVTLRCSSQSGHNTVSWYQQALGQGPQFIFQYYREEENGRGNFPPRFSGLQFPNYSSELNVNALELDDSALYLCASSSPGGRNEKLFFGSGTQLSVL.

This clone was observed a handful of times. The chain carries TRBV19 and TRBJ2-5; 8 nucleotides line up with TRBD1. This CDR3 has 16 residues. V lost 3 bases and J lost 2; bases outside the gene matches: 8. Germline CDR1 LNHDA, CDR2 SQIVND (reference sequence). The chain's CDR3 is CASSIDRGIFQETQYF. Here the CDR3 DNA reads TGTGCCAGTAGTATCGACAGGGGTATTTTTCAAGAGACCCAGTACTTC. Looking up the rest from reference TRBV19 and TRBJ2-5 gives the full variable domain: DGGITQSPKYLFRKEGQNVTLSCEQNLNHDAMYWYRQDPGQGLRLIYYSQIVNDFQKGDIAEGYSVSREKKESFPLTVTSAQKNPTAFYLCASSIDRGIFQETQYFGPGTRLLVL.

The CDR3 region has the DNA TGTGCCAGCGCATCAGGGAAAAATTCCTACGAGCAGTACTTC. Its protein is CASASGKNSYEQYF. The chain uses TRBV27 and TRBJ2-7; D is perhaps TRBD1 (5 bases). V dropped 8 bases and J dropped 1 base, with 15 bases sitting between them. The CDR3 is made up of 14 amino acids. The germline gives CDR1 MNHEY, CDR2 SMNVEV (reference sequence).

This rearrangement joins TRBV5-1 to TRBJ2-7, with D unresolved. Between the trimmed V and J ends, which lost 7 bases and 0 bases, there was a span of 8 bases. Germline V lookup: CDR1 SGHRS, CDR2 YFSETQ. The CDR3 loop spans 12 amino acids. The CDR3, as DNA: TGCGCCAGCCGCAGTGACTCCTACGAGCAGTACTTC. It translates to CASRSDSYEQYF.